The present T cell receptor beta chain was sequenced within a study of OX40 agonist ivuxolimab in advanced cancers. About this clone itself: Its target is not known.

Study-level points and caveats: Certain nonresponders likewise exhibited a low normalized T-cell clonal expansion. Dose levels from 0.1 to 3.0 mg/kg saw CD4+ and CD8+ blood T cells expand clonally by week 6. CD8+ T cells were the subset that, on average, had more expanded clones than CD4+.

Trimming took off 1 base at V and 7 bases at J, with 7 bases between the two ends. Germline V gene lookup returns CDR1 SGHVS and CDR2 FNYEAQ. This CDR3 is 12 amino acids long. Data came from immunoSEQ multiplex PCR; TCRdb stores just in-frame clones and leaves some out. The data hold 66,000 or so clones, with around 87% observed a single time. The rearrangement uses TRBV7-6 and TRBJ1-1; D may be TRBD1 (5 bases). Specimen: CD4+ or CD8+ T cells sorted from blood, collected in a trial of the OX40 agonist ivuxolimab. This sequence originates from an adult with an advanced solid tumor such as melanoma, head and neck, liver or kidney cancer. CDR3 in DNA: TGTGCCAGCAGCTTAGTGGACAATGAAGCTTTCTTT. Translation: CASSLVDNEAFF.